This TCR beta chain was observed in a study of shared clonotypes between healthy human individuals. Study-level information: Used for every donor were three CD4 naive, three CD4 memory, two CD8 naive and one CD8 memory plate. Points from the study as a whole: On the whole, naive subsets had larger estimated richness than memory subsets had.

All the donors were Caucasian adults who lived in Nashville, Tennessee. The authors divided CD4+ cells into CD45RA+ naive and CD45RA-negative memory subsets. Repertoires were generated with immunoSEQ multiplex PCR, while TCRdb's copy carries only in-frame clones and drops some. Of hundreds of thousands of clones in the sample, 95% to 97% were seen once. This CDR3 is 12 amino acids long. J gave up 8 bases and V 8 bases, and 5 bases lay outside the gene matches. Germline values: CDR1 MNHEY, CDR2 SVGAGI. On this clone itself: What it recognizes is unknown.

This sequence originates from a woman younger than 45 in good health. Material: naive CD4+ T cells sorted from blood. Subset here: CD45RA+ positively selected. The chain has TRBV6-5 and TRBJ1-4; 7 bases match TRBD1. CDR3 sequence (DNA): TGTGCCAGCCAGGACAGGCAAGAAAAACTGTTTTTT. This sequence encodes CASQDRQEKLFF.